This TCR beta chain was documented in a study of blood T cell repertoires in COVID-19. Researchers sorted participants into cohorts using their self-reported clinical history. This clone was recorded only once. As processed by the authors: Amplification of reference gene primers was used by the study to estimate nucleated cell counts. Assay: immunoSEQ multiplex PCR; the TCRdb copy retains only in-frame clones and omits some. V and J calls and clone size are as listed in that table; D and trimming were resolved from the DNA. The table has around 470,000 clones, 80% to 95% seen once. Germline V gene data show CDR1 as ENHRY and CDR2 as SYGVKD. The CDR3 length is 14 residues. The V segment lost 4 bases and the J segment 6 bases; nucleotides outside the gene matches: 7.

The sequence was collected from a man between 18 and 35 years old who had recovered from COVID-19. The chain carries TRBV10-3 and TRBJ1-2; 8 positions match TRBD1. The sequenced sample consisted of PBMCs or T cells enriched from blood (not recorded which). The CDR3 sequence is CAISGTDRDDGYTF. The CDR3 DNA reads as TGTGCCATCAGTGGAACGGACAGGGATGATGGCTACACCTTC.